This T cell receptor (beta chain) is drawn from a study of blood T cell repertoires in COVID-19. Background on the study: Whether acute or convalescent, the COVID-19 samples came from the United States, Italy and Spain. Sources were T cells, B-cell-depleted T cells, or PBMCs; the material itself was cDNA or gDNA.

Libraries were prepared by immunoSEQ multiplex PCR; TCRdb keeps only in-frame clonotypes and omits some of them. The data show 90,000 to 130,000 clones, 72% seen once. The specimen was peripheral blood. The origin of this receptor is a woman aged 60-70 years with acute or convalescent COVID-19.

CDR3 nucleotides: TGTGCCAGTAGTGGAAGAGGGAGATATAGCAATCAGCCCCAGCATTTT. Its translation: CASSGRGRYSNQPQHF. The chain recombines TRBV19 with TRBJ1-5; unclear D gene. This CDR3 region has 16 residues. Germline CDR1 is LNHDA and CDR2 is SQIVND (reference sequence). Trimming cost V 5 bases and J 0 bases, with 14 bases left between them.